This is a list of T cell receptor beta chains from one sample in a study of type 1 regulatory T cells. TCRdb fed the reads into MiXCR, producing one record per CDR3 protein. The table lists several thousand distinct CDR3 sequences, roughly 34% of them singletons. Their target antigens are unknown. Sequenced material: cultured type 1 regulatory T (Tr1) cells, either the whole culture or a sorted fraction (not recorded which). These receptors were obtained from a human donor in good health. Both conserved end residues are part of each CDR3. A D gene is named only where the DNA matches it firmly. The listing skips clone size in some rows; elsewhere it reads once, few, many or a size class.

V: TRBV10-2
size: NA
J: TRBJ2-7
D: TRBD2
CDR3: CASRPTSGGTYEQYF
DNA: TGCGCCAGCAGACCTACTAGCGGGGGGACCTACGAGCAGTACTTC

V: TRBV2
size: NA
J: TRBJ2-1
D: TRBD2
CDR3: CASSEVGSGRAHEQFF
DNA: TGTGCCAGCAGTGAAGTCGGTAGCGGGAGGGCCCATGAGCAGTTCTTC

V: TRBV6-1
size: NA
J: TRBJ1-2
D: NA
CDR3: CASSDSLGGYGYTF
DNA: TGTGCCAGCAGTGACTCTTTAGGGGGTTATGGCTACACCTTC

V: TRBV28
size: medium-sized
J: TRBJ2-5
D: TRBD2
CDR3: CASSLGRAGQETQYF
DNA: TGTGCCAGCAGTTTAGGGAGGGCCGGGCAAGAGACCCAGTACTTC

V: TRBV21-1
size: NA
J: TRBJ2-1
D: NA
CDR3: CASSNRESGLRANEQFF
DNA: TGTGCCAGCAGCAATCGGGAATCGGGGTTGAGGGCAAATGAGCAGTTCTTC

V: TRBV20-1
size: few
J: TRBJ2-2
D: NA
CDR3: CSARQVPNTGELFF
DNA: TGCAGTGCTAGACAGGTCCCAAACACCGGGGAGCTGTTTTTT

V: TRBV20-1
size: few
J: TRBJ2-7
D: TRBD2
CDR3: CSATSGEPYEQYF
DNA: TGCAGTGCTACTAGCGGAGAACCCTACGAGCAGTACTTC

V: TRBV10-3
size: NA
J: TRBJ2-2
D: TRBD2
CDR3: CAISSSAGGPRELFF
DNA: TGTGCCATCAGTTCCTCGGCGGGAGGGCCCAGGGAGCTGTTTTTT

V: TRBV25-1
size: few
J: TRBJ2-1
D: NA
CDR3: CASIRIGNEQFF
DNA: TGTGCCAGCATTAGGATCGGGAATGAGCAGTTCTTC

V: TRBV30
size: medium-sized
J: TRBJ2-2
D: NA
CDR3: CAWSESVFTGELFF
DNA: TGTGCCTGGAGTGAGTCGGTGTTCACCGGGGAGCTGTTTTTT

V: TRBV7-8
size: few
J: TRBJ2-7
D: NA
CDR3: CASSRRVSGESYEQYF
DNA: TGTGCCAGCAGTCGCAGGGTTTCGGGAGAGTCCTACGAGCAGTACTTC

V: TRBV6-2/TRBV6-3
size: few
J: TRBJ2-3
D: TRBD2
CDR3: CASSYPSWTSGRHKDTQYF
DNA: TGTGCCAGCAGTTACCCCTCATGGACTAGCGGGAGGCACAAAGATACGCAGTATTTT

V: TRBV6-6
size: NA
J: TRBJ1-1
D: TRBD1
CDR3: CASSYSRQGEGAFF
DNA: TGTGCCAGCAGTTACTCCCGCCAGGGGGAGGGAGCTTTCTTT

V: TRBV25-1
size: NA
J: TRBJ2-4
D: TRBD1
CDR3: CASSESPTGLEHIQYF
DNA: TGTGCCAGCAGTGAATCCCCGACAGGGCTGGAGCACATTCAGTACTTC

V: TRBV20-1
size: medium-sized
J: TRBJ1-4
D: NA
CDR3: CSARQGAGEKLFF
DNA: TGCAGTGCTAGACAGGGAGCGGGTGAAAAACTGTTTTTT

V: TRBV28
size: medium-sized
J: TRBJ2-1
D: TRBD2
CDR3: CASTSTSLAAYNEQFF
DNA: TGTGCCAGCACCTCGACTAGTCTAGCGGCCTACAATGAGCAGTTCTTC

V: TRBV28
size: large
J: TRBJ2-6
D: NA
CDR3: CASRRPLSGANVLTF
DNA: TGTGCCAGCAGGAGGCCCCTCTCTGGGGCCAACGTCCTGACTTTC

V: TRBV9
size: medium-sized
J: TRBJ2-1
D: NA
CDR3: CASSENGQKYNEQFF
DNA: TGTGCCAGCAGCGAAAATGGACAGAAATACAATGAGCAGTTCTTC

V: TRBV29-1
size: few
J: TRBJ1-1
D: NA
CDR3: CSVELPPRNTEAFF
DNA: TGCAGCGTTGAGTTGCCACCCCGGAACACTGAAGCTTTCTTT

V: TRBV20-1
size: NA
J: TRBJ2-7
D: NA
CDR3: CSGLADTYEQYF
DNA: TGCAGTGGTCTAGCTGACACCTACGAGCAGTACTTC